The 11 T cell receptor beta chains reported below all come from one sample, sequenced in a study of radiation and T cells in renal cell carcinoma. Time point here: blood 2 weeks post-SBRT. Treatment indicated: 15 Gy SBRT to primary tumor, nephrectomy 4 weeks later. Assay: immunoSEQ multiplex PCR; the TCRdb copy retains only in-frame clones and omits some. The sample shows some 120,000 clones, around 90% of them seen only once. Sample: blood, taken from a patient whose treatment included radiotherapy and nephrectomy. Every receptor here comes from a woman aged 70-85 years with renal cell carcinoma.

This sequence joins TRBV6-5 and TRBJ1-1; D not certain. The V end lost 5 bases, the J end lost 3 bases, and 16 bases lay between the germline ends. This CDR3 has 15 residues. From germline, CDR1 is MNHEY and CDR2 SVGAGI. The CDR3 DNA follows: TGTGCCAGCAGTCCCACCCGGTCTTCCCACACTGAAGCTTTCTTT. Translated: CASSPTRSSHTEAFF.

This rearrangement joins TRBV19 to TRBJ1-4; D is uncertain. V lost 7 bases to trimming and J lost 7 bases, with 13 bases between them. There are 13 residues in the CDR3. In germline, CDR1 is LNHDA, CDR2 SQIVND (reference sequence). Written as DNA, the CDR3 is TGTGCCAGTAAAAGCCCCGGGAGTGAAAAACTGTTTTTT. As protein: CASKSPGSEKLFF.

The rearrangement uses TRBV30 and TRBJ2-7; possible D gene TRBD1, 5 bases. This CDR3 is 14 amino acids long. Trimming left V 0 bases short and J 6 bases short, with 15 bases between. Germline assignment: CDR1 GTSNPN and CDR2 SVGIG (reference sequence). CDR3 nucleotide sequence: TGTGCCTGGAGTGTACTTGCAGGGTCTGGCGAGCAGTACTTC. This encodes CAWSVLAGSGEQYF.

The chain employs TRBV30 and TRBJ1-2; D is possibly TRBD1 (5 bases). The V end was cut by 3 bases, the J end by 7 bases, with 15 bases between. Germline CDR1 is GTSNPN and CDR2 is SVGIG (reference sequence). This CDR3 is built from 13 residues. The CDR3 DNA follows: TGTGCCTGGAGCGAGGGGTCCCCAGCTGGCTACACCTTC. Amino acid sequence: CAWSEGSPAGYTF.

This chain uses TRBV7-2 with TRBJ1-2, with TRBD1 matching over 8 bases. CDR1 and CDR2 (germline): SGHTA, FQGNSA. V lost 1 base to trimming and J lost 7 bases; unmatched junction nucleotides: 5. The CDR3 covers 14 residues. CDR3: CASSLVQGAGGYTF. Written as DNA, the CDR3 is TGTGCCAGCAGCTTAGTGCAGGGGGCTGGTGGCTACACCTTC.

The chain has TRBV20-1 and TRBJ1-1; no definite D call. The CDR3 spans 11 residues. Trimming shortened V by 3 bases and J by 6 bases, and 8 bases separated the two germline ends. The germline gives CDR1 DFQATT, CDR2 SNEGSKA (reference sequence). The CDR3 DNA reads as TGCAGTGCTAGCCATGGATCTGAAGCTTTCTTT. As protein: CSASHGSEAFF.

This clone has just one count. The gene calls are TRBV27 and TRBJ1-5, with D possibly being TRBD1 (6 bases). The CDR3 length is 16 residues. Germline lookup yields CDR1 MNHEY and CDR2 SMNVEV (reference sequence). V lost 4 bases to trimming and J lost 2 bases, with 15 bases between them. CDR3 region: CASSSFRGVGNQPQHF. The CDR3 region has the DNA TGTGCCAGCAGTTCGTTCAGGGGAGTGGGCAATCAGCCCCAGCATTTT.

The chain joins TRBV7-9 to TRBJ1-6, with D possibly being TRBD1 (6 bases). CDR3 length equals 12 residues. Trimming left V 1 base short and J 14 bases short, with 9 bases between. Germline V lookup: CDR1 SEHNR, CDR2 FQNEAQ (reference sequence). Here the CDR3 DNA reads TGTGCCAGCAGCTTAGAGGGGGGTACCCTCCACTTT. Translation gives CASSLEGGTLHF.

The chain uses TRBV5-1 and TRBJ1-5, with a possible D match to TRBD1 (6 bases). Germline lookup yields CDR1 SGHRS and CDR2 YFSETQ. The CDR3 spans 14 residues. Trimming cost V 1 base and J 8 bases, with 13 bases left between them. CDR3 DNA sequence: TGCGCCAGCAGCTTGTTCCCAGGGGTTGAGCCCCAGCATTTT. This sequence encodes CASSLFPGVEPQHF.

This clone has only one observation. CDR3 sequence: CASSSWAYEQYF. CDR3 sequence (DNA): TGTGCCAGCAGCTCCTGGGCCTACGAGCAGTACTTC. The chain employs TRBV25-1 and TRBJ2-7; no firm D call. Germline CDR1 reads MGHDK; CDR2 reads SYGVNS. The CDR3 spans 12 residues. Trimming took off 6 bases at V and 2 bases at J, with 8 bases between the two ends.

The DNA for the CDR3 is TGTGCCAGCAGTTTAGTGGACACCGGGGAGCTGTTTTTT. It codes for CASSLVDTGELFF. The chain recombines TRBV27 with TRBJ2-2; no reliable D call. The CDR3 spans 13 residues. CDR1 MNHEY and CDR2 SMNVEV come from the germline V gene (reference sequence). Trimming removed 2 bases at V and 3 bases at J, with 4 bases between.